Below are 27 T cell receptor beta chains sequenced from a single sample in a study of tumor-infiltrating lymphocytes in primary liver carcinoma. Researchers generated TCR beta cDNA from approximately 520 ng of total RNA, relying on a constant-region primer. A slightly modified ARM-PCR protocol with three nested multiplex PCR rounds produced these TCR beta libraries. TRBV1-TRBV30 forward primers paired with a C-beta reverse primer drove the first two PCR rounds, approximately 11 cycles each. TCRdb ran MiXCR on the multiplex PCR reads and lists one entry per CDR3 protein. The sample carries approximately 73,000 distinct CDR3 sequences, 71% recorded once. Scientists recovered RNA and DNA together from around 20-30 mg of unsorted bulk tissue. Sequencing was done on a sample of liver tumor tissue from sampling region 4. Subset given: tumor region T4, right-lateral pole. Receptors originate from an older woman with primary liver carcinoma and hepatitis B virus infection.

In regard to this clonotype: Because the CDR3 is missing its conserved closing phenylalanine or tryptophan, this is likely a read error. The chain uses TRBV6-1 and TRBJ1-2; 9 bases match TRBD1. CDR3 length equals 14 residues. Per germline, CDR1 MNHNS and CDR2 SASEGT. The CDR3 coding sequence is TGTGCCAGTAGTGAAGCGAGGACAGGGGTTGGCTACACCTAC. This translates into CASSEARTGVGYTY.

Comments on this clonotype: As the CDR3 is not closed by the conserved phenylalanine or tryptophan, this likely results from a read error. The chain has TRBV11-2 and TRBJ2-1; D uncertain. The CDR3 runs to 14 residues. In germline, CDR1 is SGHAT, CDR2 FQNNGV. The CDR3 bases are TGTGTCAGCAGCTTAGATAGGCCCTACAATGAGCAGTTCTCC. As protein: CVSSLDRPYNEQFS.

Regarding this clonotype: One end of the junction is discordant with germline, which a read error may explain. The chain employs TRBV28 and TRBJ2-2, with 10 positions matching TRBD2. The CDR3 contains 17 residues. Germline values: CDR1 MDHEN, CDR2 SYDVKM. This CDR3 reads CGSGGTSGVRIAGELFF. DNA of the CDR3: TGTGGCAGCGGCGGTACTAGCGGGGTTAGAATTGCCGGGGAGCTGTTTTTT.

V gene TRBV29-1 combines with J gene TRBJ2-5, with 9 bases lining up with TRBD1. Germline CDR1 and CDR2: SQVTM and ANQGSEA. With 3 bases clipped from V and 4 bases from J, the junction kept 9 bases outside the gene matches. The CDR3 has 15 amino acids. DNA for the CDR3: TGCAGCGTTGATTCTGGGGGACAGGGTATAGAGACCCAGTACTTC. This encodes CSVDSGGQGIETQYF.

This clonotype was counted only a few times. The CDR3 DNA follows: TGCAGTGCCCCCGGGGTAGCGGGACTCGGCCAGTTCTTC. Translated: CSAPGVAGLGQFF. The rearrangement links TRBV20-1 to TRBJ2-1, with 8 bases that match TRBD2. The germline V gene encodes CDR1 DFQATT and CDR2 SNEGSKA (reference sequence). CDR3 length equals 13 residues. V shed 6 bases and J 13 bases; nucleotides not matched to a gene: 14.

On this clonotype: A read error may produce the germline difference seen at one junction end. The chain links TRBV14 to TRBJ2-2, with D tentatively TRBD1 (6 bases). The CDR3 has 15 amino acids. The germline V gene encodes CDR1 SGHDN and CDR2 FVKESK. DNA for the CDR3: TGTGCCAGCAACCTTAGACAGGACAACACCGGGAAGCTGTTTTTT. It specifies CASNLRQDNTGKLFF. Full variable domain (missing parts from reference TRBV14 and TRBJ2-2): EAGVTQFPSHSVIEKGQTVTLRCDPISGHDNLYWYRRVMGKEIKFLLHFVKESKQDESGMPNNRFLAERTGGTYSTLKVQPAELEDSGVYFCASNLRQDNTGKLFFGEGSRLTVL.

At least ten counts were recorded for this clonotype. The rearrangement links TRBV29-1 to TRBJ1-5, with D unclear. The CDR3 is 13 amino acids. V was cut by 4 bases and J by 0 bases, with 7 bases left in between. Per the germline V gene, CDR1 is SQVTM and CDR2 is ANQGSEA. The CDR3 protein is CSVGENSNQPQHF. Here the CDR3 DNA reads TGCAGCGTTGGGGAAAATAGCAATCAGCCCCAGCATTTT.

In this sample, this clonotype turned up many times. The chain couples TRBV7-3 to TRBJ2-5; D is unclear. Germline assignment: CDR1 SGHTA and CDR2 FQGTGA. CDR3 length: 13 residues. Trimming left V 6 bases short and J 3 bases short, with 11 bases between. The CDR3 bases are TGTGCCAGCAGGTCCCAGGTTGAAGAGACCCAGTACTTC. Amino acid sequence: CASRSQVEETQYF.

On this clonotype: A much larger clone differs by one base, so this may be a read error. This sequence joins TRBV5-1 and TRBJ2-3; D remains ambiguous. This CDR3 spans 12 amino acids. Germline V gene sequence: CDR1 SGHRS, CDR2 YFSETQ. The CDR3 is CASSLVGDTEYF. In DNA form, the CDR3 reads TGCGCCAGCAGCTTGGTCGGCGATACGGAGTATTTT.

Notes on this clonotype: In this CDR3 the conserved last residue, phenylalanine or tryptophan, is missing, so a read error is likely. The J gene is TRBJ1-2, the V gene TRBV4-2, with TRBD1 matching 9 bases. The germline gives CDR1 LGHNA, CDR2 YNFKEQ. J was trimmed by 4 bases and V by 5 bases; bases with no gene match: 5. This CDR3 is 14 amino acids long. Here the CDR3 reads CASSGGQGSYGYTS. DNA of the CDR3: TGTGCCAGCAGCGGGGGACAGGGAAGCTATGGCTACACCTCC.

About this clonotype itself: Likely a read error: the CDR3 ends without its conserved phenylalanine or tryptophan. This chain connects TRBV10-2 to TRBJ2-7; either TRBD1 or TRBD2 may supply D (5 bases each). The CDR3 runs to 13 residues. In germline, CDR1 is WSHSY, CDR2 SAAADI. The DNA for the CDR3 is TGCGCCAGCAGCGAGTCGGGGCGTTACGAGCAGTACTTA. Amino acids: CASSESGRYEQYL.

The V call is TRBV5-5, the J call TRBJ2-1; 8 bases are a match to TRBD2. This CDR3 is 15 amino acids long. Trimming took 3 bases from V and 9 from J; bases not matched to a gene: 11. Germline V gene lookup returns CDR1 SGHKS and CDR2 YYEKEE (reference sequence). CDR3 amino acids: CASSSTSENGGEQFF. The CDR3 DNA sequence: TGTGCCAGCAGCTCGACTAGCGAGAATGGGGGTGAGCAGTTCTTC.

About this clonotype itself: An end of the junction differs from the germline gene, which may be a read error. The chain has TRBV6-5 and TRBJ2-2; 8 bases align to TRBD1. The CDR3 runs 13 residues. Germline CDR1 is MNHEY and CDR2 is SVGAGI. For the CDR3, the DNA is TGTGCCAGCAGAACAGGGGGGTGCGGGGAGCTGTTATTT. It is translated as CASRTGGCGELLF.

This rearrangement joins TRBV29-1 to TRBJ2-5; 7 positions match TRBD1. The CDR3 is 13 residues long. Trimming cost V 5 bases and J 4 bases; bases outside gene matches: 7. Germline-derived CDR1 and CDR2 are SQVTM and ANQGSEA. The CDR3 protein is CSVMRGGRETQYF. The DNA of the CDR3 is TGCAGCGTTATGAGAGGGGGCCGAGAGACCCAGTACTTC.

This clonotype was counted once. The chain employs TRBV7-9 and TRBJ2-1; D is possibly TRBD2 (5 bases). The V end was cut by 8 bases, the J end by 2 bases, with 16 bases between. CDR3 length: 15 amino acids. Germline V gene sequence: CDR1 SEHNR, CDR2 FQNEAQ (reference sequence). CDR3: CASDGGSVPYNEQFF. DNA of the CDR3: TGTGCCAGCGATGGCGGGTCCGTCCCCTACAATGAGCAGTTCTTC. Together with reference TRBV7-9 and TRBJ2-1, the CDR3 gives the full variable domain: DTGVSQNPRHKITKRGQNVTFRCDPISEHNRLYWYRQTLGQGPEFLTYFQNEAQLEKSRLLSDRFSAERPKGSFSTLEIQRTEQGDSAMYLCASDGGSVPYNEQFFGPGTRLTVL.

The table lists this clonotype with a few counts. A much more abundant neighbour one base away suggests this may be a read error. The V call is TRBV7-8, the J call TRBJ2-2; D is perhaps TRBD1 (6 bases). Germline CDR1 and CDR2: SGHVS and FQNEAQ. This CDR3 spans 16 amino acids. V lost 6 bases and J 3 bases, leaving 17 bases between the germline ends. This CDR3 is CASRHITGWDTGELFF. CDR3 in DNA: TGTGCCAGCAGACACATCACAGGGTGGGACACCGGGGAGCTGTTTTTT.

The CDR3 region has the DNA TGCAGCCTCGGTAGCGGGAGTTCGATACGGACAGATACGCAGTATTTT. It yields the protein CSLGSGSSIRTDTQYF. This rearrangement joins TRBV29-1 to TRBJ2-3; TRBD2 aligns across 9 bases. Germline V lookup: CDR1 SQVTM, CDR2 ANQGSEA. Trimming cost V 8 bases and J 3 bases; bases outside gene matches: 15. The length of the CDR3 is 16 residues.

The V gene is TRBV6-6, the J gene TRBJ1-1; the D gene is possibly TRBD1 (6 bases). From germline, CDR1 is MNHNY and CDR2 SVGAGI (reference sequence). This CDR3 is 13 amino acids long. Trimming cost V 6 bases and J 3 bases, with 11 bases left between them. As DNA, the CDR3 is TGTGCCAGCAGCACGACAGGAGACACTGAAGCTTTCTTT. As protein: CASSTTGDTEAFF.

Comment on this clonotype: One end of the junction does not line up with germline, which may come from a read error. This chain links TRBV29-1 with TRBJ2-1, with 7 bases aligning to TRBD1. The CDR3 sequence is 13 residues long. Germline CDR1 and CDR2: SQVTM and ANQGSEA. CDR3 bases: TGCAGCGTTGGGGGACAGTCCTCGGGTGAGCACTTCTTC. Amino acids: CSVGGQSSGEHFF.

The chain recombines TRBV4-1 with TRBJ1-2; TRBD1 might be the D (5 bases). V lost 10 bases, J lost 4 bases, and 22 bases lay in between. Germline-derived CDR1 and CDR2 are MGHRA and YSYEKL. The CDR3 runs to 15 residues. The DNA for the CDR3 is TGCGCCACTAGCCAAGAACCCGGGGGGGGCTATGGCTACACCTTC. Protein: CATSQEPGGGYGYTF.

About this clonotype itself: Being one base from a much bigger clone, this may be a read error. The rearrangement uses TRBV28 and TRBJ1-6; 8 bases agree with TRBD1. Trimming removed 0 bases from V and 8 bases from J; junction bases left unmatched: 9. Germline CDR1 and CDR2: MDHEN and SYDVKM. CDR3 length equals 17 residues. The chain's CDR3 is CASSLWETGQDDSPLHF. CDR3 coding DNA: TGTGCCAGCAGTTTATGGGAAACGGGACAGGACGATTCACCCCTCCACTTT.

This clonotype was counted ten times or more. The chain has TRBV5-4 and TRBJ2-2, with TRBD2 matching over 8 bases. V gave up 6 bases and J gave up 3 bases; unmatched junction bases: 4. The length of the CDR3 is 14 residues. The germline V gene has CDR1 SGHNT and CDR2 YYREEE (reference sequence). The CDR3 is CASKRELDTGELFF. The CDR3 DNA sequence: TGTGCCAGCAAGCGGGAGTTGGACACCGGGGAGCTGTTTTTT. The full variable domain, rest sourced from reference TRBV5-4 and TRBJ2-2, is ETGVTQSPTHLIKTRGQQVTLRCSSQSGHNTVSWYQQALGQGPQFIFQYYREEENGRGNFPPRFSGLQFPNYSSELNVNALELDDSALYLCASKRELDTGELFFGEGSRLTVL.

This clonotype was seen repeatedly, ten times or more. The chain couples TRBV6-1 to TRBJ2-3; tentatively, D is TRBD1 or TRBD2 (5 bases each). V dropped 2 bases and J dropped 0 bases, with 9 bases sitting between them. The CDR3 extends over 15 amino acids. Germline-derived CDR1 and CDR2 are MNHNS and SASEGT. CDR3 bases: TGTGCCAGCAGTGAATGGGACGGAAGCACAGATACGCAGTATTTT. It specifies CASSEWDGSTDTQYF.

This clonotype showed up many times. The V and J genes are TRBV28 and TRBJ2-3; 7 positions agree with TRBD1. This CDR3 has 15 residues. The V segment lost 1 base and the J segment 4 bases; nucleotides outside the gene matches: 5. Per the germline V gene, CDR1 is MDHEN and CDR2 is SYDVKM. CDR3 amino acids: CASSLSGTEADTQYF. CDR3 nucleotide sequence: TGTGCCAGCAGTTTATCGGGGACAGAGGCAGATACGCAGTATTTT. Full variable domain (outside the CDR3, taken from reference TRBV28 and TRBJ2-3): DVKVTQSSRYLVKRTGEKVFLECVQDMDHENMFWYRQDPGLGLRLIYFSYDVKMKEKGDIPEGYSVSREKKERFSLILESASTNQTSMYLCASSLSGTEADTQYFGPGTRLTVL.

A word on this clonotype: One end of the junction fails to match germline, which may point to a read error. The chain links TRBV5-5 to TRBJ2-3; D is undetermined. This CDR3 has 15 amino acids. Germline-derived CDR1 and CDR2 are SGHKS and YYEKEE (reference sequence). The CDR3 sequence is CASSILTNGLDTQYF. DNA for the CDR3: TGTGCCAGCAGCATACTAACTAACGGGTTAGATACACAGTATTTT.

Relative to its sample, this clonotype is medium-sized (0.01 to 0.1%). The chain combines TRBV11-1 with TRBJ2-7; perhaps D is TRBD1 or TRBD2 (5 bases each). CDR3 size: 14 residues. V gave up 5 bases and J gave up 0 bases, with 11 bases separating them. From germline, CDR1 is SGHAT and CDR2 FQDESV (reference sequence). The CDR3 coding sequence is TGTGCCAGCAGCCTTTGGGGGACCTCCTACGAGCAGTACTTC. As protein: CASSLWGTSYEQYF.

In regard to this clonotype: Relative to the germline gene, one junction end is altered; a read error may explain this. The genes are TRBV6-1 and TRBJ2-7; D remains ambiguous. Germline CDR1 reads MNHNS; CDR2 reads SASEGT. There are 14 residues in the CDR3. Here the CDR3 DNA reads TGTACCAGCAGTGAGATCGGCACAGTCTACGAGCAGTACTTC. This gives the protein CTSSEIGTVYEQYF.